This T cell receptor beta chain comes out of a study of blood T cell repertoires in COVID-19. Study summary: The samples span acute and convalescent COVID-19 from the United States, Italy and Spain. T cells, B-cell-depleted T cells, or PBMCs provided the cDNA or gDNA that served as material.

Clones were sequenced by immunoSEQ multiplex PCR, and TCRdb holds only the in-frame ones, with some missing. The top ten hold about 3.7% of the sample, which has fewer than 130,000 clones, 76% seen once. The CDR3 consists of 14 residues. V dropped 9 bases and J dropped 7; count of bases not matched to a gene: 14. Germline assignment: CDR1 LNHDA and CDR2 SQIVND (reference sequence). The sequencing input was peripheral blood. The receptor's source is a woman older than 75 with acute or convalescent COVID-19. The chain uses TRBV19 and TRBJ1-1; 7 bases fit TRBD1. CDR3 DNA: TGTGCCAGCGCGTCGGGACAGATGAAAAATGAAGCTTTCTTT. Translation: CASASGQMKNEAFF.